What follows are 25 T cell receptor beta chains derived from one specimen sequenced in a study of control samples from healthy donors and cancer patients (dated by TCRdb to the early 2020s). Libraries were constructed by the immunoSEQ multiplex PCR assay. The source is immuneACCESS, and TCRdb retained only in-frame sequences with V and J called. Part of the clones is not carried over; for the studies checked, unresolved V genes explain less than half of this, and the remainder is unexplained. The sample records around 170,000 clones, roughly nine tenths of which are singletons. The ten largest clones capture less than 0.75% of the sample. The specimen was blood. The source is a woman in her twenties or thirties in good health.

The rearrangement links TRBV4-3 to TRBJ1-2, with a tentative D call TRBD1 (5 bases). The germline V gene has CDR1 LGHNA and CDR2 YSLEER. The CDR3 loop spans 15 amino acids. The germline V and J ends were trimmed by 0 bases and 4 bases, with 12 bases remaining between them. CDR3 in DNA: TGCGCCAGCAGCCAAGATCGGGTAGGGGCCTATGGCTACACCTTC. Protein: CASSQDRVGAYGYTF.

V usage is TRBV5-1 and J usage is TRBJ2-3; D is possibly TRBD1 (5 bases). Germline CDR1 SGHRS, CDR2 YFSETQ. Trimming cost V 4 bases and J 1 base, with 10 bases left between them. The length of the CDR3 is 14 residues. The CDR3 region has the DNA TGCGCCAGCAGCGGGGCGCTGGGCACAGATACGCAGTATTTT. It yields the protein CASSGALGTDTQYF.

The rearrangement joins TRBV6-2 or TRBV6-3 to TRBJ2-1; 15 bases are shared with TRBD2. Germline CDR1 reads MNHEY; CDR2 reads SVGEGT. The V segment lost 2 bases and the J segment 9 bases; nucleotides outside the gene matches: 2. This CDR3 spans 15 amino acids. The CDR3 DNA is TGTGCCAGCAGTTACGGACTAGCGGGAGGGACTGAGCAGTTCTTC. As protein: CASSYGLAGGTEQFF.

The V gene is TRBV28, the J gene TRBJ1-1; unclear D gene. Trimming removed 6 bases at V and 1 base at J, with 21 bases between. Germline V gene lookup returns CDR1 MDHEN and CDR2 SYDVKM. This CDR3 spans 17 amino acids. The CDR3 DNA follows: TGTGCCAGCAGCCCGCGACGGCGAAGAGCGGCGAACACTGAAGCTTTCTTT. It translates to CASSPRRRRAANTEAFF.

V and J are TRBV5-6 and TRBJ2-2, with 7 bases aligning to TRBD2. The V and J ends lost 4 bases and 5 bases, in that order; junction bases with no gene match: 8. The length of the CDR3 is 15 residues. Per the germline V gene, CDR1 is SGHDT and CDR2 is YYEEEE. CDR3 DNA: TGTGCCAGCAGCCGCGGGGTTAGCGGGACCGGGGAGCTGTTTTTT. Residues: CASSRGVSGTGELFF.

The chain links TRBV5-1 to TRBJ2-3, with D maybe TRBD2 (5 bases). Trimming took 0 bases from V and 6 from J, leaving 5 bases between them. Germline CDR1 SGHRS, CDR2 YFSETQ. The CDR3 length is 12 residues. The CDR3 loop is CASSLGRDTQYF. Written as DNA, the CDR3 is TGCGCCAGCAGCTTGGGGAGGGATACGCAGTATTTT.

The rearrangement uses TRBV5-1 and TRBJ1-4; TRBD1 agrees at 9 bases. CDR1 is SGHRS, CDR2 YFSETQ, per germline. This CDR3 spans 16 amino acids. Unmatched junction bases numbered 14, after V lost 6 bases and J lost 8 bases. CDR3 region: CASKSERDRDDEKLFF. The CDR3 coding sequence is TGCGCCAGCAAGTCCGAACGGGACAGGGACGACGAAAAACTGTTTTTT.

This rearrangement joins TRBV7-9 to TRBJ1-2; 7 nucleotides align to TRBD1. Trimming at V came to 1 base and at J to 0 bases, leaving 2 bases not matched to a gene. The CDR3 extends over 15 amino acids. Per the germline V gene, CDR1 is SEHNR and CDR2 is FQNEAQ (reference sequence). The CDR3 loop is CASSLDTGANYGYTF. In DNA form, the CDR3 reads TGTGCCAGCAGCTTAGATACAGGGGCTAACTATGGCTACACCTTC.

The rearrangement joins TRBV30 to TRBJ2-2, with 7 bases lining up with TRBD1. CDR1 GTSNPN and CDR2 SVGIG come from the germline V gene (reference sequence). This CDR3 region has 17 residues. Trimming cost V 5 bases and J 0 bases; bases outside gene matches: 12. CDR3 sequence: CAWEGDSDSPNTGELFF. CDR3 nucleotides: TGTGCCTGGGAGGGGGACAGCGACTCTCCGAACACCGGGGAGCTGTTTTTT.

The rearrangement uses TRBV7-9 and TRBJ2-1; 10 nucleotides agree with TRBD2. This CDR3 comprises 16 residues. J gave up 4 bases and V 6 bases, and 9 bases lay outside the gene matches. The germline V gene has CDR1 SEHNR and CDR2 FQNEAQ (reference sequence). CDR3 in amino acids: CASRPPGLASYNEQFF. The DNA for the CDR3 is TGTGCCAGCAGGCCACCGGGACTAGCGTCTTACAATGAGCAGTTCTTC.

This rearrangement joins TRBV7-2 to TRBJ2-7; the D gene is possibly TRBD2 (5 bases). The CDR3 has 15 residues. V dropped 4 bases and J dropped 2 bases, with 15 bases sitting between them. CDR1 and CDR2 (germline): SGHTA, FQGNSA. In nucleotides, the CDR3 is TGTGCCAGCAGCTCCCGGACTGGAATCACCTACGAGCAGTACTTC. Its protein is CASSSRTGITYEQYF.

V and J are TRBV28 and TRBJ1-4; D is unresolved. Germline values: CDR1 MDHEN, CDR2 SYDVKM. CDR3 length equals 12 residues. The germline V and J ends were trimmed by 6 bases and 12 bases, with 14 bases remaining between them. The CDR3 sequence: CASRSGPLELFF. CDR3 DNA: TGTGCCAGCAGGTCCGGCCCCCTTGAACTGTTTTTT.

The chain links TRBV5-1 to TRBJ1-6; 7 bases map to TRBD1. V dropped 4 bases and J dropped 10; count of bases not matched to a gene: 11. This CDR3 region has 15 residues. In germline, CDR1 is SGHRS, CDR2 YFSETQ. CDR3 amino acids: CASSGSQGFGSPLHF. Written as DNA, the CDR3 is TGCGCCAGCAGCGGTTCACAGGGGTTCGGCTCACCCCTCCACTTT.

This chain links TRBV7-9 with TRBJ2-3; TRBD1 matches 7 bases. Germline V gene lookup returns CDR1 SEHNR and CDR2 FQNEAQ (reference sequence). Losses at the gene ends were 2 bases for V and 6 bases for J; bases not matched to a gene: 11. CDR3 size: 16 residues. The CDR3 loop reads CASSLLQGTTDDTQYF. As DNA, the CDR3 is TGTGCCAGCAGCTTACTACAGGGGACGACCGACGATACGCAGTATTTT.

This rearrangement joins TRBV4-1 to TRBJ2-2; 12 bases are shared with TRBD1. J lost 4 bases, V lost 5 bases, and 2 bases had no gene match. This CDR3 spans 15 amino acids. Per the germline V gene, CDR1 is MGHRA and CDR2 is YSYEKL. Written as DNA, the CDR3 is TGCGCCAGCAGCTCGGGACAGGGGGCCACCGGGGAGCTGTTTTTT. As protein: CASSSGQGATGELFF.

The CDR3 sequence: CASTGKSTEAFF. The CDR3, as DNA: TGTGCCTCGACAGGGAAAAGCACTGAAGCTTTCTTT. The chain joins TRBV30 to TRBJ1-1; TRBD1 aligns across 7 bases. The CDR3 consists of 12 residues. V gave up 7 bases and J gave up 4 bases; unmatched junction bases: 6. Germline loops: CDR1 GTSNPN, CDR2 SVGIG (reference sequence).

This rearrangement joins TRBV30 to TRBJ2-5; D is unclear. Between the trimmed V and J ends, which lost 5 bases and 6 bases, there was a span of 10 bases. Germline V gene sequence: CDR1 GTSNPN, CDR2 SVGIG (reference sequence). The CDR3 runs 11 residues. CDR3 nucleotide sequence: TGTGCCTGGGAGTATGGAAAGACCCAGTACTTC. Encoded protein: CAWEYGKTQYF.

The V and J genes are TRBV3-1 (or the pseudogene TRBV3-2) and TRBJ2-1; perhaps TRBD1 as D (6 bases). The CDR3 loop spans 15 amino acids. Looked up from germline, CDR1 is LGHDT and CDR2 is YNNKEL (reference sequence). The V gene lost 2 bases and the J gene lost 7 bases, with 15 bases spanning the gap. This chain's CDR3 is CASSQINEGTNEQFF. DNA for the CDR3: TGTGCCAGCAGCCAAATTAACGAAGGGACAAATGAGCAGTTCTTC.

This clone appeared once. The chain is built from TRBV11-2 and TRBJ2-1; 11 bases fit TRBD2. J gave up 2 bases and V 3 bases, and 0 bases lay outside the gene matches. The CDR3 contains 15 residues. Germline-derived CDR1 and CDR2 are SGHAT and FQNNGV. The CDR3 coding sequence is TGTGCCAGCAGCTTGGGACTAGCGGCCTACAATGAGCAGTTCTTC. This sequence encodes CASSLGLAAYNEQFF.

The rearrangement links TRBV6-5 to TRBJ2-1; maybe TRBD2 (6 bases). This CDR3 has 14 amino acids. Per germline, CDR1 MNHEY and CDR2 SVGAGI. V was pared by 7 bases and J by 1 base, with 11 bases between. The CDR3 DNA follows: TGTGCCAGCACCCCTAGCGATTCCTACAATGAGCAGTTCTTC. It translates to CASTPSDSYNEQFF.

This chain joins TRBV5-1 and TRBJ2-7; 7 positions match TRBD1. The ends lost 6 bases at V and 0 bases at J; junction bases unmatched: 3. The CDR3 totals 13 residues. Per germline, CDR1 SGHRS and CDR2 YFSETQ. For the CDR3, the DNA is TGCGCCAGCACGCGACAGGGCTCCTACGAGCAGTACTTC. Translation gives CASTRQGSYEQYF.

The V gene is TRBV6-6, the J gene TRBJ2-2; weak D call: TRBD1 (6 bases). The CDR3 is made up of 16 amino acids. Germline values: CDR1 MNHNY, CDR2 SVGAGI (reference sequence). Trimming shortened V by 7 bases and J by 4 bases, and 19 bases separated the two germline ends. Here the CDR3 DNA reads TGTGCCAGCACTGTCGGTATGGTAGGGGGCACCGGGGAGCTGTTTTTT. It codes for CASTVGMVGGTGELFF.

V is TRBV11-2 and J is TRBJ1-3; D ambiguous. The CDR3 has 14 residues. Per the germline V gene, CDR1 is SGHAT and CDR2 is FQNNGV. V dropped 2 bases and J dropped 1 base, with 6 bases sitting between them. CDR3 sequence (DNA): TGTGCCAGCAGCTTATTAGGGTCTGGAAACACCATATATTTT. As protein: CASSLLGSGNTIYF.

The CDR3 nucleotides read TGCGCCAGCAGCGTAGGGGACCGAGCCTACGAGCAGTACTTC. Encoded protein: CASSVGDRAYEQYF. The chain recombines TRBV5-1 with TRBJ2-7; D tentatively fits TRBD1 or TRBD2 (5 bases each). The V and J ends lost 4 bases and 2 bases respectively, with 13 bases between them. The CDR3 consists of 14 residues. Germline CDR1 reads SGHRS; CDR2 reads YFSETQ.

V usage is TRBV28 and J usage is TRBJ2-1; unclear D gene. Trimming pared 3 bases from V and 9 bases from J, leaving 6 bases between. Germline-derived CDR1 and CDR2 are MDHEN and SYDVKM. This CDR3 has 11 residues. Here the CDR3 reads CASSLRGEQFF. The CDR3 DNA sequence: TGTGCCAGCAGTTTGAGAGGTGAGCAGTTCTTC.